The text below deals with one T cell receptor (beta chain). It was with 60 Vbeta and 13 Jbeta primers that the PCR ran. Data came from immunoSEQ multiplex PCR; TCRdb stores just in-frame clones and leaves some out. The sample lists under 200,000 clones, roughly 67% seen once, with 5% to 5.5% in the top ten. With 6 bases clipped from V and 10 bases from J, the junction kept 11 bases outside the gene matches. The CDR3 runs 14 residues. Germline V gives CDR1 MDHEN, CDR2 SYDVKM. Nominally healthy donors were sampled, though unrecorded immune exposures were likely. This entry belongs to a study of cytomegalovirus exposure and HLA in healthy donors.

V is TRBV28 and J is TRBJ1-4; 7 bases are shared with TRBD1. The clonotype was recovered from a woman aged 18-29 years in good health and CMV-seropositive. The specimen was PBMCs. The CDR3, as DNA: TGTGCCAGCAGCCCCGACAGGGTGGGAGGAAAACTGTTTTTT. As protein: CASSPDRVGGKLFF.